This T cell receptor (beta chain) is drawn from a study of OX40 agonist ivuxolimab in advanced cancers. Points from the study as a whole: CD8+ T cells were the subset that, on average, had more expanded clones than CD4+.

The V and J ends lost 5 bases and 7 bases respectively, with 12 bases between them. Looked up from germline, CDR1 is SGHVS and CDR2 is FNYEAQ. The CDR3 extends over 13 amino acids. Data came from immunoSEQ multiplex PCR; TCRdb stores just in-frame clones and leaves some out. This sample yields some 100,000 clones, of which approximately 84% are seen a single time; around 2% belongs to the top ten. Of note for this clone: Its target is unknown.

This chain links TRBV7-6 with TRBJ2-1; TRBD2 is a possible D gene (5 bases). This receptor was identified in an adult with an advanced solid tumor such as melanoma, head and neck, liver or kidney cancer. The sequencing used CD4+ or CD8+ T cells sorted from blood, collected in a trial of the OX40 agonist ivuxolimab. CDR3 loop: CASSPGGGNEQFF. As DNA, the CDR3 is TGTGCCAGCAGCCCAGGAGGCGGGAATGAGCAGTTCTTC.